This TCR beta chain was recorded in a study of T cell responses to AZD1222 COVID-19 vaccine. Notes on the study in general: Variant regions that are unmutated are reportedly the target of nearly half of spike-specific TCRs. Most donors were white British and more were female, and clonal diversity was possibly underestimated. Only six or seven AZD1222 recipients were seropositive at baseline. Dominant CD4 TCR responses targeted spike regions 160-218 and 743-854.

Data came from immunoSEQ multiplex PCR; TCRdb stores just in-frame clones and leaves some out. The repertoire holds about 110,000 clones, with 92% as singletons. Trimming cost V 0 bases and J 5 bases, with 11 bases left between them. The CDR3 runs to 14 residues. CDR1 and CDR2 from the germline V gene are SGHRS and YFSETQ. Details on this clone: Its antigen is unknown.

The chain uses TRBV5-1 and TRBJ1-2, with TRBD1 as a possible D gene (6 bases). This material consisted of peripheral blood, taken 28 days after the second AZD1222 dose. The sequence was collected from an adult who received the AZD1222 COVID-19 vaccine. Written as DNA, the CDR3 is TGCGCCAGCAGCTTGGACAGGGTTGATTATGGCTACACCTTC. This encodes CASSLDRVDYGYTF.